This entry features one T cell receptor beta chain sequence. Its specificity is not known. Here immunoSEQ multiplex PCR was the method, and the copy in TCRdb shows in-frame clones only, minus some. The sample holds some 95,000 clones, around nine tenths seen once. The record originates from a study of graft-versus-host responses after intestinal transplantation. This CDR3 region has 14 residues. V shed 6 bases and J 7 bases; nucleotides not matched to a gene: 12. Germline assignment: CDR1 MNHEY and CDR2 SMNVEV (reference sequence). The material sequenced was unstimulated CD8+ T cells sorted from spleen or lymph node cells, taken before intestinal transplant. The chain uses TRBV27 and TRBJ2-7; 7 nucleotides agree with TRBD2. The sequence was collected from a human donor who received an intestinal transplant. This CDR3 is CASRSQRGPGEQYF. In DNA form, the CDR3 reads TGTGCCAGCAGGTCCCAGCGGGGTCCTGGAGAGCAGTACTTC.